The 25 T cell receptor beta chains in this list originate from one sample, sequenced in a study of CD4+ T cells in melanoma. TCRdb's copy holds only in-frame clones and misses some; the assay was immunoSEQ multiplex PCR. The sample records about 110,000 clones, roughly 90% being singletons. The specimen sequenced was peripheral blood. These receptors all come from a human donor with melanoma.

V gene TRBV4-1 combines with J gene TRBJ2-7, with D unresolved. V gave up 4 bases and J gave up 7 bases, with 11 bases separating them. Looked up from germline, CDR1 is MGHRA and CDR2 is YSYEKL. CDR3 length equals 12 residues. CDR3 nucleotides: TGCGCCAGCAGCCCCCGAGGAAGGGAGCAGTACTTC. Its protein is CASSPRGREQYF.

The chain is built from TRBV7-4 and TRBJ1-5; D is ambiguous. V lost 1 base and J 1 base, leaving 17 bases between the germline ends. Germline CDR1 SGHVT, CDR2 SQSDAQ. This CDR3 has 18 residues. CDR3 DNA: TGTGCCAGCAGCTTAGTAACCAGCGATCATAAGAGCAATCAGCCCCAGCATTTT. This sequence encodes CASSLVTSDHKSNQPQHF.

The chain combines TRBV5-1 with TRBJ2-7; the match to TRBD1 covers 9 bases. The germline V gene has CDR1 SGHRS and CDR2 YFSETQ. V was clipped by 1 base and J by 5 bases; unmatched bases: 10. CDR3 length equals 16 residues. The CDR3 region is CASSLWSGGQGHEQYF. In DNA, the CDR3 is TGCGCCAGCAGCTTGTGGTCTGGGGGACAGGGACACGAGCAGTACTTC. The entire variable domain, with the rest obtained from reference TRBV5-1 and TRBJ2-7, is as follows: KAGVTQTPRYLIKTRGQQVTLSCSPISGHRSVSWYQQTPGQGLQFLFEYFSETQRNKGNFPGRFSGRQFSNSRSEMNVSTLELGDSALYLCASSLWSGGQGHEQYFGPGTRLTVT.

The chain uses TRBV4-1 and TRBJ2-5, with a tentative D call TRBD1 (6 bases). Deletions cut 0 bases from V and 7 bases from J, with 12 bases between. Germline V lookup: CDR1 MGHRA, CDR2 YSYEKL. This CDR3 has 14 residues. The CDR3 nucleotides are TGCGCCAGCAGCCAAGACGGTGGCAGGGGGACCCAGTACTTC. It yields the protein CASSQDGGRGTQYF.

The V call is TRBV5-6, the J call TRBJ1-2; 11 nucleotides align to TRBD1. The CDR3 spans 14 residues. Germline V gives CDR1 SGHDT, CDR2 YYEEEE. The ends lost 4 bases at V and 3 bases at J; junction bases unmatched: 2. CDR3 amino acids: CASSRDRGYYGYTF. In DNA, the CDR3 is TGTGCCAGCAGCCGGGACAGGGGGTACTATGGCTACACCTTC. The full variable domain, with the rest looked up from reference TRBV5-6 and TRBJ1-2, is DAGVTQSPTHLIKTRGQQVTLRCSPKSGHDTVSWYQQALGQGPQFIFQYYEEEERQRGNFPDRFSGHQFPNYSSELNVNALLLGDSALYLCASSRDRGYYGYTFGSGTRLTVV.

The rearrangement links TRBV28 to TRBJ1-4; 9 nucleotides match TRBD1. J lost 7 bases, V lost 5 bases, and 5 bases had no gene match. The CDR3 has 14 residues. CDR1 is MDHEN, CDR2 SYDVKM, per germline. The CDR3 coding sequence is TGTGCCAGCAGTCTCGGGACAGGGAGTGAAAAACTGTTTTTT. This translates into CASSLGTGSEKLFF.

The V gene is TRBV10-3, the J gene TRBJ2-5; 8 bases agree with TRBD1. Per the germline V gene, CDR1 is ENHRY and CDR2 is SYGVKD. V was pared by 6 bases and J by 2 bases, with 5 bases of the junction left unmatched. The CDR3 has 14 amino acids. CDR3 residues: CAISRDRTQETQYF. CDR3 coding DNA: TGTGCCATCAGCCGGGACAGGACTCAAGAGACCCAGTACTTC.

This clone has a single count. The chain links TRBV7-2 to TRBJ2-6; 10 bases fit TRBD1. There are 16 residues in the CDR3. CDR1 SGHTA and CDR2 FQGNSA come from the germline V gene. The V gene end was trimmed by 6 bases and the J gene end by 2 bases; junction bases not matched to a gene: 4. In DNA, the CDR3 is TGTGCCAGCAGGCTGACAGGGGGCACTGGGGCCAACGTCCTGACTTTC. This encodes CASRLTGGTGANVLTF.

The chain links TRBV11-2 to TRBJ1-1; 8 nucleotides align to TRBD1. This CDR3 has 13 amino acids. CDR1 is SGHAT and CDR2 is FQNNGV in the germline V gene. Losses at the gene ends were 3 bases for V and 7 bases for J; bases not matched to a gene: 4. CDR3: CASSFDGTGEAFF. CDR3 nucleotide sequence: TGTGCCAGCAGCTTCGACGGGACAGGTGAAGCTTTCTTT.

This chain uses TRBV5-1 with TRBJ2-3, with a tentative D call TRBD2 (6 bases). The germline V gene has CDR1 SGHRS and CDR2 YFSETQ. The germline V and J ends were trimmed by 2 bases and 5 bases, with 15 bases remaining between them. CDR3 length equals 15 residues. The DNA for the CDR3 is TGCGCCAGCAGCTTTAACGGGGGAACTGGAGATACGCAGTATTTT. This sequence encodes CASSFNGGTGDTQYF.

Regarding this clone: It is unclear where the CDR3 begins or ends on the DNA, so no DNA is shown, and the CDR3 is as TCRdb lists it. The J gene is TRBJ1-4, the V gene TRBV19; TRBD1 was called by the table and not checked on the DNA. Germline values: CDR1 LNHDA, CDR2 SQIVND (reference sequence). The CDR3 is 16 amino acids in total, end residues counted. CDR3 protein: CASSIPRQGGSENCFF.

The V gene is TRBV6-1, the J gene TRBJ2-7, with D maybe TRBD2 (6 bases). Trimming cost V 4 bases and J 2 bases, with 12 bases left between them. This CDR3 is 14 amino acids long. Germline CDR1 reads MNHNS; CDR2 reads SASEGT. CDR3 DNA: TGTGCCAGCAGTGTATTGCGGGAAGCCTACGAGCAGTACTTC. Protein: CASSVLREAYEQYF.

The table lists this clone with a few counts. The CDR3 here is CASRPLAGGTDTQYF. As DNA, the CDR3 is TGTGCCAGCAGACCCCTAGCGGGGGGCACAGATACGCAGTATTTT. The V call is TRBV2, the J call TRBJ2-3, with TRBD2 identical over 10 bases. There are 15 residues in the CDR3. With 6 bases clipped from V and 1 base from J, the junction kept 4 bases outside the gene matches. CDR1 and CDR2 (germline): SNHLY, FYNNEI.

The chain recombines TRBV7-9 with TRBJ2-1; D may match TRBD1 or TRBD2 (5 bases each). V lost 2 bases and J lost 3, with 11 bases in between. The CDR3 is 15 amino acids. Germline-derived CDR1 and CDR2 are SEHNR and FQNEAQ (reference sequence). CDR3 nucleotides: TGTGCCAGCAGCTTAATGCGAGGGGACTACAATGAGCAGTTCTTC. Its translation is CASSLMRGDYNEQFF.

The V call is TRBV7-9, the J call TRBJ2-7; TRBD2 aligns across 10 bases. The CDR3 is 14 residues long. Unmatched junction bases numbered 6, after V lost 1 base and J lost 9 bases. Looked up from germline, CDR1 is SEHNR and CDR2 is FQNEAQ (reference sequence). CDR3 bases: TGTGCCAGCAGCTTAGGGACTAGCGGAGCCGGGCAGTACTTC. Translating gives CASSLGTSGAGQYF.

In nucleotides, the CDR3 is TGCGCCAGCAGCCAAGTGGTTTCGGTCTTTTGGGGGCGACTTGCACATACGCAGTATTTT. It yields the protein CASSQVVSVFWGRLAHTQYF. The chain employs TRBV4-3 and TRBJ2-3; possible D gene TRBD1, 6 bases. This CDR3 is built from 20 residues. CDR1 LGHNA and CDR2 YSLEER come from the germline V gene. Trimming removed 1 base from V and 7 bases from J, with 30 bases in between.

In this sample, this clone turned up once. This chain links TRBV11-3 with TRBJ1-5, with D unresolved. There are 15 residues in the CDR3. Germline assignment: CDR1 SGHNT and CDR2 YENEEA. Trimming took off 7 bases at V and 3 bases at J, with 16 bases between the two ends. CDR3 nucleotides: TGTGCCAGCAACTTCGAACGGGCGCCCAATCAGCCCCAGCATTTT. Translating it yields CASNFERAPNQPQHF.

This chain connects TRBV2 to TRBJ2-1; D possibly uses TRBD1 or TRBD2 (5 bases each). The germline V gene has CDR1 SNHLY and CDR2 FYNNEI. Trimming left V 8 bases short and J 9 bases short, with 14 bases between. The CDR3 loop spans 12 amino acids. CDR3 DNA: TGTGCCAGCGGGGGATATATGGGTGAGCAGTTCTTC. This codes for CASGGYMGEQFF.

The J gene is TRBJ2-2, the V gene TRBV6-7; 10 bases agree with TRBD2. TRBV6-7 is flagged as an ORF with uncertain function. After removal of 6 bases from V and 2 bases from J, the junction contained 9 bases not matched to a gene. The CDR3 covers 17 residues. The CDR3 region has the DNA TGTGCCAGCAGCCCCCCTAGGACTAGCGGAAACACCGGGGAGCTGTTTTTT. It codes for CASSPPRTSGNTGELFF.

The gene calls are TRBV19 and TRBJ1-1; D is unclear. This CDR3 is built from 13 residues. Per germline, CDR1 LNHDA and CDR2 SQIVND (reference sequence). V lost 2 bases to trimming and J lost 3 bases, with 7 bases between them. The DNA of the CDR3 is TGTGCCAGTAGTATAAAGGATGACACTGAAGCTTTCTTT. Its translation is CASSIKDDTEAFF.

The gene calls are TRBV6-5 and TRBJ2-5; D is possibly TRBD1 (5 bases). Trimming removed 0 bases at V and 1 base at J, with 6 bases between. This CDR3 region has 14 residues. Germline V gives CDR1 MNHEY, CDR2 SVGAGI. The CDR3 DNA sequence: TGTGCCAGCAGTTACTCAAGGGGCCAAGAGACCCAGTACTTC. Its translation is CASSYSRGQETQYF.

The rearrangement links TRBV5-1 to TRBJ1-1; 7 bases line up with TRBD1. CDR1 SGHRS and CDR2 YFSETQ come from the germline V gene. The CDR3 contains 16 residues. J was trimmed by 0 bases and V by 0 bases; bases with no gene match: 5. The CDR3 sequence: CASSLGDSYMNTEAFF. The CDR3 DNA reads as TGCGCCAGCAGCTTGGGGGACAGCTACATGAACACTGAAGCTTTCTTT.

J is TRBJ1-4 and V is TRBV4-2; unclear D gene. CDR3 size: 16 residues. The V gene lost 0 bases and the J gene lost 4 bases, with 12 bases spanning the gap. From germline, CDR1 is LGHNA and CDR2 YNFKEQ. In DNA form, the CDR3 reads TGTGCCAGCAGCCAAGATCAAACAAGTGTTAATGAAAAACTGTTTTTT. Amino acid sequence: CASSQDQTSVNEKLFF.

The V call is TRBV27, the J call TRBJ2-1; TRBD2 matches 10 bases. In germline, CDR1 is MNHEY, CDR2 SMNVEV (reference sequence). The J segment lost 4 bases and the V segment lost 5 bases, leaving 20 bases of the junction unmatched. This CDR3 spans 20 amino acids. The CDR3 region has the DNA TGTGCCAGCAGTCCCCGCAGGGGCGCGGGTAGCGGGGGGCCTTACAATGAGCAGTTCTTC. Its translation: CASSPRRGAGSGGPYNEQFF.

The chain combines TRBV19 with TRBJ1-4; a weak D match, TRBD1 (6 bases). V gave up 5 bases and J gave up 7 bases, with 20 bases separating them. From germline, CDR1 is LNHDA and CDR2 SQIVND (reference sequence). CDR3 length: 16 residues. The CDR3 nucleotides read TGTGCCAGTAGTTCAACCCCCGGGACACGAAGTGAAAAACTGTTTTTT. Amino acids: CASSSTPGTRSEKLFF.